Listed here are 18 T cell receptor beta chains from one sample, sequenced in a study of cytomegalovirus exposure and HLA in healthy donors. Primers included in the PCR were 60 Vbeta and 13 Jbeta primers. The repertoire was sequenced with immunoSEQ multiplex PCR; TCRdb's copy has only in-frame clones and lacks some. The sample records about 98,000 clones, 75% to 85% being singletons. Sequencing was done on a sample of PBMCs. Receptor source: a man between 18 and 35 years old in good health and CMV-seropositive.

This rearrangement joins TRBV2 to TRBJ2-2; D might be TRBD2 (5 bases). Germline CDR1 SNHLY, CDR2 FYNNEI. This CDR3 is 17 amino acids long. V was pared by 2 bases and J by 5 bases, with 18 bases between. Here the CDR3 DNA reads TGTGCCAGCAGTGAAACTAGTTTCCAGTTTTATACCGGGGAGCTGTTTTTT. It encodes CASSETSFQFYTGELFF.

V is TRBV12-2 and J is TRBJ2-4; the table's D call, TRBD1, has no DNA check behind it. TRBV12-2 has pseudogene status. The CDR3 extends over 18 amino acids. CDR3 loop: CASRRPPRDNGVKNIQYF. In nucleotides, the CDR3 is TGTGCAAGTCGCCGACCTCCCCGGGACAATGGAGTAAAAAACATTCAGTACTTC.

The CDR3 protein is CASSIVLTGINYGYTF. The CDR3 DNA is TGTGCCAGTAGTATCGTCTTGACAGGGATTAACTATGGCTACACCTTC. The chain is built from TRBV19 and TRBJ1-2, with 7 bases identical to TRBD1. After removal of 3 bases from V and 1 base from J, the junction contained 8 bases not matched to a gene. Germline-derived CDR1 and CDR2 are LNHDA and SQIVND (reference sequence). The CDR3 extends over 16 amino acids.

This clone was found once. The chain joins TRBV19 to TRBJ2-7; TRBD1 agrees at 7 bases. This CDR3 is 14 amino acids long. CDR1 and CDR2 from the germline V gene are LNHDA and SQIVND (reference sequence). Germline trimming cut 7 bases from V and 5 bases from J; bases unmatched to any gene: 11. The CDR3 nucleotides are TGTGCCAGTACTGGCCGCAAGGGGGCCGACGAGCAGTACTTC. Translating it yields CASTGRKGADEQYF.

J is TRBJ2-7 and V is TRBV27; 7 nucleotides match TRBD1. The CDR3 loop spans 13 amino acids. The trim removed 3 bases at V and 5 bases at J, leaving 4 bases unmatched. The germline V gene encodes CDR1 MNHEY and CDR2 SMNVEV (reference sequence). The CDR3 is CASSLRGRHEQYF. The CDR3 DNA is TGTGCCAGCAGTTTGAGGGGGCGCCACGAGCAGTACTTC.

V usage is TRBV5-8 and J usage is TRBJ2-5, with a possible D match to TRBD2 (6 bases). The J call may be in error: the DNA end matches TRBJ2-7 better. The CDR3 spans 14 residues. CDR1 is SGHTS, CDR2 YDEGEE, per germline. The CDR3 is CASSLGQGLYEQYF. CDR3 DNA: TGTGCCAGCAGCTTGGGCCAGGGACTTTACGAGCAGTACTTC.

The chain employs TRBV6-6 and TRBJ1-4; a possible D gene is TRBD1 (6 bases). The CDR3 is 14 amino acids. Trimming pared 5 bases from V and 8 bases from J, leaving 15 bases between. Looked up from germline, CDR1 is MNHNY and CDR2 is SVGAGI (reference sequence). This chain's CDR3 is CASSNPATGEKLFF. DNA for the CDR3: TGTGCCAGCAGTAATCCTGCGACAGGAGAAAAACTGTTTTTT.

The rearrangement links TRBV11-2 to TRBJ1-6; D gene ambiguous. Germline CDR1 SGHAT, CDR2 FQNNGV. The CDR3 has 13 amino acids. V dropped 0 bases and J dropped 11 bases, with 8 bases sitting between them. This CDR3 reads CASSLDPGAPLHF. The DNA for the CDR3 is TGTGCCAGCAGCTTAGATCCAGGTGCACCCCTCCACTTT. The full variable domain, with the rest looked up from reference TRBV11-2 and TRBJ1-6, is EAGVAQSPRYKIIEKRQSVAFWCNPISGHATLYWYQQILGQGPKLLIQFQNNGVVDDSQLPKDRFSAERLKGVDSTLKIQPAKLEDSAVYLCASSLDPGAPLHFGNGTRLTVT.

This clone was found a few times. The V call is TRBV6-1, the J call TRBJ1-5; the D is unclear. The length of the CDR3 is 15 residues. Per the germline V gene, CDR1 is MNHNS and CDR2 is SASEGT. Trimming removed 1 base from V and 0 bases from J, with 7 bases in between. This chain's CDR3 is CASSEEDYSNQPQHF. Here the CDR3 DNA reads TGTGCCAGCAGTGAAGAAGACTATAGCAATCAGCCCCAGCATTTT.

The chain recombines TRBV27 with TRBJ1-4, with 10 bases lining up with TRBD1. Germline CDR1 and CDR2: MNHEY and SMNVEV (reference sequence). The CDR3 spans 15 residues. The trim removed 5 bases at V and 7 bases at J, leaving 7 bases unmatched. CDR3 in amino acids: CASSRGTGEGEKLFF. CDR3 DNA: TGTGCCAGCAGTCGCGGGACAGGGGAGGGTGAAAAACTGTTTTTT.

The chain carries TRBV6-5 and TRBJ2-7, with TRBD2 matching 7 bases. This CDR3 comprises 15 residues. V lost 7 bases, J lost 6 bases, and 15 bases stayed unmatched. The germline V gene has CDR1 MNHEY and CDR2 SVGAGI. The CDR3 sequence is CASMTFGGRGSEQYF. The CDR3 DNA sequence: TGTGCCAGCATGACCTTCGGCGGGCGGGGGAGCGAGCAGTACTTC.

This clone occurred a few times. This chain joins TRBV6-1 and TRBJ2-5; 8 bases are a match to TRBD1. The CDR3 has 14 amino acids. Germline V gives CDR1 MNHNS, CDR2 SASEGT. After removal of 3 bases from V and 11 bases from J, the junction contained 11 bases not matched to a gene. DNA for the CDR3: TGTGCCAGCAGTGACTGGACAGGGCCCTCATCTCAGTACTTC. Translated, it gives CASSDWTGPSSQYF.

A few counts support this clone. The chain employs TRBV27 and TRBJ2-7; TRBD2 aligns across 9 bases. V gave up 3 bases and J gave up 2 bases; unmatched junction bases: 5. The CDR3 sequence is 15 residues long. Germline V gene lookup returns CDR1 MNHEY and CDR2 SMNVEV (reference sequence). Written as DNA, the CDR3 is TGTGCCAGCAGTTTTGGGCTAGCGGGACCCTACGAGCAGTACTTC. As protein: CASSFGLAGPYEQYF.

The rearrangement joins TRBV18 to TRBJ1-1, with TRBD1 as a possible D gene (5 bases). CDR1 KGHSH and CDR2 LQKENI come from the germline V gene. V dropped 8 bases and J dropped 3 bases, with 13 bases sitting between them. The CDR3 loop spans 13 amino acids. In DNA, the CDR3 is TGTGCCAGCAAGCAGGGTTTGGACACTGAAGCTTTCTTT. Translating gives CASKQGLDTEAFF.

This clone was seen only a few times. The V and J genes are TRBV5-4 and TRBJ2-7; possibly TRBD1 for D (6 bases). V lost 0 bases, J lost 0 bases, and 10 bases lay in between. Germline loops: CDR1 SGHNT, CDR2 YYREEE (reference sequence). The CDR3 runs to 15 residues. Here the CDR3 DNA reads TGTGCCAGCAGCTTGGATGGGGGCTCCTCCTACGAGCAGTACTTC. It yields the protein CASSLDGGSSYEQYF.

The chain carries TRBV11-3 and TRBJ1-1; D ambiguous. From germline, CDR1 is SGHNT and CDR2 YENEEA. The CDR3 has 13 residues. The ends were cut back, 0 bases at V and 1 base at J, with 3 bases in the middle. The CDR3 DNA follows: TGTGCCAGCAGCTTAGAACAGAACACTGAAGCTTTCTTT. This gives the protein CASSLEQNTEAFF.

This chain links TRBV5-1 with TRBJ1-4; 7 nucleotides match TRBD1. Trimming cost V 3 bases and J 3 bases; bases outside gene matches: 5. The CDR3 contains 15 residues. Germline CDR1 is SGHRS and CDR2 is YFSETQ. CDR3 sequence: CASSSMGQPNEKLFF. The CDR3 region has the DNA TGCGCCAGCAGCTCGATGGGACAGCCTAATGAAAAACTGTTTTTT.

The chain recombines TRBV5-4 with TRBJ2-1, with no clear D. Germline CDR1 SGHNT, CDR2 YYREEE (reference sequence). The CDR3 totals 12 residues. V was pared by 1 base and J by 9 bases, with 8 bases between. The chain's CDR3 is CASSLNSIEQFF. CDR3 bases: TGTGCCAGCAGCTTGAATAGCATTGAGCAGTTCTTC.